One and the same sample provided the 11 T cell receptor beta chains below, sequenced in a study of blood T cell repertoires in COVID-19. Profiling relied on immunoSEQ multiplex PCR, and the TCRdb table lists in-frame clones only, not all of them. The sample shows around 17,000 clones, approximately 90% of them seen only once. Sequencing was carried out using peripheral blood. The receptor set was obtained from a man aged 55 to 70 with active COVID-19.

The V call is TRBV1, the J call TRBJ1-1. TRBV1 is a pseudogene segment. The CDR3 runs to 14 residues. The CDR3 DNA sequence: TGCACCAGCAGCCAAGAAGGGAGACCTAGGGATTCTTTCTTT. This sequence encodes CTSSQEGRPRDSFF.

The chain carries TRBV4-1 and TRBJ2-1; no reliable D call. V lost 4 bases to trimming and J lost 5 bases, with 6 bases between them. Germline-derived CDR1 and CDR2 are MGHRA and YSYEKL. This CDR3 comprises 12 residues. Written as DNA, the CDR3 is TGCGCCAGCAGCCCCCAGGACAATGAGCAGTTCTTC. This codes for CASSPQDNEQFF.

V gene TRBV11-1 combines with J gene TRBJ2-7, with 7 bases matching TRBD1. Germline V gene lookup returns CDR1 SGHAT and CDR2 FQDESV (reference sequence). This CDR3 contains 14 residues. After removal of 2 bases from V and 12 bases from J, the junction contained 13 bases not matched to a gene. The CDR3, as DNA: TGTGCCAGCAGCTTACGGTCCGACCCGGGACAGATGTACTTC. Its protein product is CASSLRSDPGQMYF.

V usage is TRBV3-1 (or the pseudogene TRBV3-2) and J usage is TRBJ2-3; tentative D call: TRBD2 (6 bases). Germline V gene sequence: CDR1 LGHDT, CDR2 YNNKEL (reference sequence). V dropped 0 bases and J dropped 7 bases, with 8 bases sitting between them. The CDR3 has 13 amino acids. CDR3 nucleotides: TGTGCCAGCAGCCAAGAACGGGGGAATACGCAGTATTTT. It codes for CASSQERGNTQYF.

In DNA form, the CDR3 reads TGTGCCAGCAGCTTAGGGCCAGGGAAAGGCTATAATTCACCCCTCCACTTT. This encodes CASSLGPGKGYNSPLHF. The rearrangement joins TRBV7-3 to TRBJ1-6; a weak D match, TRBD1 (5 bases). The ends were cut back, 2 bases at V and 3 bases at J, with 14 bases in the middle. This CDR3 has 17 amino acids. Germline-derived CDR1 and CDR2 are SGHTA and FQGTGA. The variable domain in full, completed from reference TRBV7-3 and TRBJ1-6, reads GAGVSQTPSNKVTEKGKYVELRCDPISGHTALYWYRQSLGQGPEFLIYFQGTGAADDSGLPNDRFFAVRPEGSVSTLKIQRTERGDSAVYLCASSLGPGKGYNSPLHFGNGTRLTVT.

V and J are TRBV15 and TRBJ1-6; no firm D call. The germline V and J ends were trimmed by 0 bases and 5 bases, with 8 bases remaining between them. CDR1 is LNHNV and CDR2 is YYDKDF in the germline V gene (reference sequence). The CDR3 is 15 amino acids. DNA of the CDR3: TGTGCCACCAGCAGAGACGGGATAAATAATTCACCCCTCCACTTT. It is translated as CATSRDGINNSPLHF. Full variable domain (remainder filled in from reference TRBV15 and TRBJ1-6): DAMVIQNPRYQVTQFGKPVTLSCSQTLNHNVMYWYQQKSSQAPKLLFHYYDKDFNNEADTPDNFQSRRPNTSFCFLDIRSPGLGDTAMYLCATSRDGINNSPLHFGNGTRLTVT.

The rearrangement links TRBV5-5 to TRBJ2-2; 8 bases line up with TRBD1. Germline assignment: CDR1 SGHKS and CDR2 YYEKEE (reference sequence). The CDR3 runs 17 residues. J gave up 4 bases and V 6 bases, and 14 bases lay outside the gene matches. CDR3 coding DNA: TGTGCCAGCAAACCGGGACAGGTCTCTCTCATCACCGGGGAGCTGTTTTTT. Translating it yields CASKPGQVSLITGELFF. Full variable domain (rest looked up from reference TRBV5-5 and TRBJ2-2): DAGVTQSPTHLIKTRGQQVTLRCSPISGHKSVSWYQQVLGQGPQFIFQYYEKEERGRGNFPDRFSARQFPNYSSELNVNALLLGDSALYLCASKPGQVSLITGELFFGEGSRLTVL.

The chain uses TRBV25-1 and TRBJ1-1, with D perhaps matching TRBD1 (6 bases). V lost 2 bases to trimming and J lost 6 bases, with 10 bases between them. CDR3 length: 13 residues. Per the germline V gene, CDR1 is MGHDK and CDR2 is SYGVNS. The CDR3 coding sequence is TGTGCCAGCAGTGAAACAGGGCTGGCTGAAGCTTTCTTT. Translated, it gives CASSETGLAEAFF.

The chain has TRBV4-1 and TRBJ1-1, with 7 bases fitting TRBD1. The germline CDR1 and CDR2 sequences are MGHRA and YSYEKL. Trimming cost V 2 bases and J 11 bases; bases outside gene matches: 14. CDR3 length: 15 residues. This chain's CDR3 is CASSQIPRGEYGAFF. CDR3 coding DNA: TGCGCCAGCAGCCAAATCCCCAGGGGGGAATATGGGGCTTTCTTT.

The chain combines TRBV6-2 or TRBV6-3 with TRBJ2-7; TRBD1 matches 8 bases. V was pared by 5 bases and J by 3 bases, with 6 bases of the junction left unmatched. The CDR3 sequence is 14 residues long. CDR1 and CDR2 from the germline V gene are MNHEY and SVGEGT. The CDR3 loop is CASSTDRGGYEQYV. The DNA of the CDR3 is TGTGCCAGCAGTACCGACAGGGGTGGCTACGAGCAGTACGTC.

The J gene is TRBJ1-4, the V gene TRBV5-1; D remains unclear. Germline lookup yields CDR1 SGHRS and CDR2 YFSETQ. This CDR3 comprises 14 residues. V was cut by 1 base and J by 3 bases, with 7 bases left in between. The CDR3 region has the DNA TGCGCCAGCAGCTTGACTACCCCTAATGAAAAACTGTTTTTT. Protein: CASSLTTPNEKLFF. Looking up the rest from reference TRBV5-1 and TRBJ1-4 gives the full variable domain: KAGVTQTPRYLIKTRGQQVTLSCSPISGHRSVSWYQQTPGQGLQFLFEYFSETQRNKGNFPGRFSGRQFSNSRSEMNVSTLELGDSALYLCASSLTTPNEKLFFGSGTQLSVL.